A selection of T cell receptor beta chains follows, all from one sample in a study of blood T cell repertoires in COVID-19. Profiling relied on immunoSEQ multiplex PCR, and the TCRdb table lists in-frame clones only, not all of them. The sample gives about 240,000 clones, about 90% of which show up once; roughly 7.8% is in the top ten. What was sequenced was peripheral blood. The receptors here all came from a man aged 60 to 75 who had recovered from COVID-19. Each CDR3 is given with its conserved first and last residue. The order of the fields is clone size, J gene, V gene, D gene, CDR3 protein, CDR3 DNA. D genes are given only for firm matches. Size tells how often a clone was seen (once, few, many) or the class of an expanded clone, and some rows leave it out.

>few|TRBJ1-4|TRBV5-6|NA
CASSLAAGIEKLFF
TGTGCCAGCAGCTTGGCCGCGGGGATTGAAAAACTGTTTTTT
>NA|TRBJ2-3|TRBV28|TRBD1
CASSRTGTDTQYF
TGTGCCAGCAGTCGGACAGGGACAGATACGCAGTATTTT
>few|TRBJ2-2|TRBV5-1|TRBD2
CASSLPGLAGSGELFF
TGCGCCAGCAGCTTACCGGGACTAGCGGGGTCCGGGGAGCTGTTTTTT
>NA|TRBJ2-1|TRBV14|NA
CASSQPETYNEQFF
TGTGCCAGCAGCCAACCAGAAACCTACAATGAGCAGTTCTTC
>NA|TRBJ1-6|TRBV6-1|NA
CASSEPRDSFALHF
TGTGCCAGCAGTGAACCCAGGGATAGTTTCGCCCTCCACTTT
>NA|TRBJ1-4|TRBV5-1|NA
CASSLEGGRTNEKLFF
TGCGCCAGCAGCTTGGAGGGGGGGCGGACTAATGAAAAACTGTTTTTT
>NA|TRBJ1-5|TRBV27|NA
CASQGRPSNQPQHF
TGTGCCAGCCAGGGGCGCCCCAGCAATCAGCCCCAGCATTTT
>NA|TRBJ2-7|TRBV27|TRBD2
CASSPRLAGPYEQYF
TGTGCCAGCAGTCCAAGACTAGCGGGGCCCTACGAGCAGTACTTC
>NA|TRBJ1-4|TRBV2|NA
CASSPIDRTYNEKLFF
TGTGCCAGCAGCCCGATAGACAGGACCTATAATGAAAAACTGTTTTTT
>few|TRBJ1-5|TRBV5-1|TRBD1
CASSLWQGGQPQHF
TGCGCCAGCAGCTTGTGGCAGGGGGGTCAGCCCCAGCATTTT
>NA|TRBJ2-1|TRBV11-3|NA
CASSGRLDSYNEQFF
TGTGCCAGCAGCGGAAGACTAGACTCCTACAATGAGCAGTTCTTC
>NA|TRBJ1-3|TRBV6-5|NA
CASSYLRRDSGNTIYF
TGTGCCAGCAGTTACCTCCGCAGGGATTCTGGAAACACCATATATTTT
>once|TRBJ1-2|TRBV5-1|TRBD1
CASSLQGQGSGYTF
TGCGCCAGCAGCTTGCAGGGACAGGGTAGTGGCTACACCTTC
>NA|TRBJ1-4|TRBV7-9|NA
CASSGRGGLGEKLFF
TGTGCCAGCAGCGGGCGTGGGGGGTTAGGGGAAAAACTGTTTTTT
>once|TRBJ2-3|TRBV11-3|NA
CASSEKTASTDTQYF
TGTGCCAGCAGCGAAAAGACAGCTAGCACAGATACGCAGTATTTT
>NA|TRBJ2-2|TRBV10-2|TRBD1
CASSVPGGSAGELFF
TGCGCCAGCAGTGTTCCAGGGGGTAGCGCCGGGGAGCTGTTTTTT
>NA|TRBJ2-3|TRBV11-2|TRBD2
CASSARTTSRSTDTQYF
TGTGCCAGCAGCGCCCGAACGACTAGCCGAAGCACAGATACGCAGTATTTT
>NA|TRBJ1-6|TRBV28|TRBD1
CASSSRQGSLNSPLHF
TGTGCCAGCAGTTCGCGACAGGGGTCCCTTAATTCACCCCTCCACTTT
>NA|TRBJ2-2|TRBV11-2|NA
CASSLDGHRSGELFF
TGTGCCAGCAGCTTAGATGGCCACAGGTCCGGGGAGCTGTTTTTT
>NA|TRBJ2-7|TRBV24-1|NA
CATSDGFYEQYF
TGTGCCACCAGTGACGGGTTCTACGAGCAGTACTTC
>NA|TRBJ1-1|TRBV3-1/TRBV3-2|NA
CASSTQLAQISSLTEAFF
TGTGCCAGCAGCACTCAACTAGCACAGATCAGTTCCCTCACTGAAGCTTTCTTT
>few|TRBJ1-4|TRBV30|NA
CAWSTGGALEKLFF
TGTGCCTGGAGCACCGGTGGGGCGCTTGAAAAACTGTTTTTT
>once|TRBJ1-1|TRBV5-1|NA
CASSPTGLWTEAFF
TGCGCCAGCAGCCCAACAGGGTTATGGACTGAAGCTTTCTTT
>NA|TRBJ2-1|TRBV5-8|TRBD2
CASSSGLAIYNEQFF
TGTGCCAGCAGCTCGGGACTAGCAATCTACAATGAGCAGTTCTTC
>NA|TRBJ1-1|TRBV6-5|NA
CASKWSENTEAFF
TGTGCCAGCAAATGGTCAGAGAACACTGAAGCTTTCTTT
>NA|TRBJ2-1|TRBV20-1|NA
CSARANEQFF
TGCAGTGCCAGGGCCAATGAGCAGTTCTTC
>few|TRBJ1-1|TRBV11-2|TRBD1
CASSKGQGILTEAFF
TGTGCCAGCAGCAAGGGACAGGGGATCCTCACTGAAGCTTTCTTT
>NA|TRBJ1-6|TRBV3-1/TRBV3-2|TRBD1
CASSHPQGAVSPLHF
TGTGCCAGCAGCCACCCCCAGGGGGCTGTTTCACCCCTCCACTTT
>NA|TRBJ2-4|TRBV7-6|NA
CASSLAGARGVQYF
TGTGCCAGCAGCTTAGCGGGGGCTCGAGGGGTTCAGTACTTC
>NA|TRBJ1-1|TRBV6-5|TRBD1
CASNTGVSSFF
TGTGCCAGCAATACAGGGGTTTCGTCTTTCTTT
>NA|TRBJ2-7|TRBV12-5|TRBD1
CASGLPNSNRGQYF
TGTGCTAGTGGTTTGCCCAATTCCAACAGGGGGCAGTACTTC
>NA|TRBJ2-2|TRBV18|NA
CASSSSLTGELFF
TGTGCCAGCTCTAGCTCTTTGACCGGGGAGCTGTTTTTT
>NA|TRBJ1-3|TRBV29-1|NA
CSVEDTGRTIYF
TGCAGCGTTGAAGATACAGGTCGGACCATATATTTT
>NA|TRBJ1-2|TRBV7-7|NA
CASSFSLNYGYTF
TGTGCCAGCAGCTTTTCCTTGAACTATGGCTACACCTTC
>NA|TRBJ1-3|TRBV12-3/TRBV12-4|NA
CASSRGTMNTIYF
TGTGCCAGCAGTCGAGGGACAATGAACACCATATATTTT
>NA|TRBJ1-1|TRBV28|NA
CASKIGRNTEAFF
TGTGCCAGCAAAATTGGGAGGAACACTGAAGCTTTCTTT
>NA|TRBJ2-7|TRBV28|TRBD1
CASRLGQSYEQYF
TGTGCCAGCAGATTGGGACAGAGCTACGAGCAGTACTTC
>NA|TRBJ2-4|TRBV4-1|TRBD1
CASSPGQGVYKNIQYF
TGCGCCAGCAGCCCCGGACAGGGGGTCTATAAAAACATTCAGTACTTC
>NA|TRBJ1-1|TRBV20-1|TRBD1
CSASDRGRFPTEAFF
TGCAGTGCTAGTGACAGGGGGCGCTTCCCCACTGAAGCTTTCTTT
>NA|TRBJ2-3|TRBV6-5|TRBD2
CASTISGSTDTQYF
TGTGCCAGCACCATTAGCGGGAGCACAGATACGCAGTATTTT
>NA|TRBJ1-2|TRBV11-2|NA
CASSTRGSYGYTF
TGTGCCAGCAGCACCCGGGGATCCTATGGCTACACCTTC
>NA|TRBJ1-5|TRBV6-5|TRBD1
CASREGQGGSQPQHF
TGTGCCAGCAGGGAGGGACAGGGAGGAAGTCAGCCCCAGCATTTT
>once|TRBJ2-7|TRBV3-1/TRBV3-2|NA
CASRDRGYEQYF
TGTGCCAGCAGAGACCGGGGTTACGAGCAGTACTTC
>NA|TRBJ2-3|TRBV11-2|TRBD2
CASSLVGLALVPDTQYF
TGTGCCAGCAGCTTAGTGGGACTAGCTTTGGTTCCAGATACGCAGTATTTT
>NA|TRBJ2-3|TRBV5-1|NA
CASTRAGSDTQYF
TGCGCCAGCACCAGGGCTGGGTCAGATACGCAGTATTTT
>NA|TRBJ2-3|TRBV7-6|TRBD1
CASSLDRISTDTQYF
TGTGCCAGCAGCCTGGACAGGATAAGCACAGATACGCAGTATTTT
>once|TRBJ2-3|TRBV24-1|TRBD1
CATSEQGRTDTQYF
TGTGCCACCAGTGAACAGGGGCGCACAGATACGCAGTATTTT
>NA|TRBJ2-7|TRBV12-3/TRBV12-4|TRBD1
CASNPRQGGEQYF
TGTGCCAGCAACCCTAGACAGGGCGGCGAGCAGTACTTC
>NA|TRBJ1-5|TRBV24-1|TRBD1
CATSEGQGNNQPQHF
TGTGCCACCAGTGAGGGACAGGGCAACAATCAGCCCCAGCATTTT
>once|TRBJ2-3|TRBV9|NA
CASSDTLAMFSDTQYF
TGTGCCAGCAGCGATACACTAGCCATGTTCTCAGATACGCAGTATTTT
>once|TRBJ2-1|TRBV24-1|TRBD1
CATSDSTGGRYNEQFF
TGTGCCACCAGTGATTCCACAGGGGGCAGGTACAATGAGCAGTTCTTC
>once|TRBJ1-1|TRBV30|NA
CAWSRGTEAFF
TGTGCCTGGAGTAGAGGCACTGAAGCTTTCTTT
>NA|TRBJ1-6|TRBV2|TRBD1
CASSPGQAFRNSPLHF
TGTGCCAGCAGTCCCGGACAGGCCTTCCGTAATTCACCCCTCCACTTT